Shown below are 9 T cell receptor beta chains from a single sample sequenced in a study of blood T cell repertoires in COVID-19. The method was immunoSEQ multiplex PCR; TCRdb's version includes in-frame clones alone and lacks a portion of them. The sample records over 200,000 clones, approximately 82% being singletons. The sample comprised PBMCs or T cells enriched from blood (not recorded which). All receptors derive from a man aged 40-50 years who had recovered from COVID-19.

The chain is built from TRBV7-9 and TRBJ1-3; D perhaps matches TRBD1 (6 bases). CDR3 length: 18 amino acids. Germline V gene data show CDR1 as SEHNR and CDR2 as FQNEAQ (reference sequence). Trimming stripped 0 bases from V and 0 bases from J, with 15 bases between. CDR3 amino acids: CASSLAGTSRSSGNTIYF. The CDR3 DNA sequence: TGTGCCAGCAGCTTAGCGGGGACAAGCAGGAGCTCTGGAAACACCATATATTTT.

This clone was observed a single time. The chain combines TRBV5-1 with TRBJ1-5, with a tentative D call TRBD1 (6 bases). Germline V CDR1 and CDR2: SGHRS, YFSETQ. Trimming left V 1 base short and J 0 bases short, with 8 bases between. The CDR3 has 15 residues. CDR3 protein: CASSLTGNSNQPQHF. In DNA form, the CDR3 reads TGCGCCAGCAGCTTGACAGGGAATAGCAATCAGCCCCAGCATTTT. Filled out from reference TRBV5-1 and TRBJ1-5, the complete variable domain reads KAGVTQTPRYLIKTRGQQVTLSCSPISGHRSVSWYQQTPGQGLQFLFEYFSETQRNKGNFPGRFSGRQFSNSRSEMNVSTLELGDSALYLCASSLTGNSNQPQHFGDGTRLSIL.

This chain joins TRBV28 and TRBJ1-2, with 8 bases fitting TRBD1. Germline values: CDR1 MDHEN, CDR2 SYDVKM. V trimming: 5 bases; J trimming: 4 bases; junction bases outside the gene matches: 6. The CDR3 contains 14 residues. CDR3 bases: TGTGCCAGCAGTCCCGGGACAGGCTCCTATGGCTACACCTTC. This translates into CASSPGTGSYGYTF.

J is TRBJ1-1 and V is TRBV5-5; 9 bases align to TRBD1. Germline CDR1 and CDR2: SGHKS and YYEKEE (reference sequence). CDR3 length: 16 amino acids. With 4 bases clipped from V and 0 bases from J, the junction kept 7 bases outside the gene matches. CDR3 nucleotides: TGTGCCAGCAGCCCGCCCGGGACAGGGCTGAACACTGAAGCTTTCTTT. Its protein is CASSPPGTGLNTEAFF.

The V gene is TRBV5-1, the J gene TRBJ2-5; D is uncertain. V shed 2 bases and J shed 4 bases, with 18 bases lying between them. Germline CDR1 reads SGHRS; CDR2 reads YFSETQ. The CDR3 runs to 16 residues. The CDR3 coding sequence is TGCGCCAGCAGCTTACGTGGTGGTGGAGATGGAGAGACCCAGTACTTC. Translated: CASSLRGGGDGETQYF.

This chain joins TRBV3-1 (or the pseudogene TRBV3-2) and TRBJ2-5; 10 bases are a match to TRBD2. Germline lookup yields CDR1 LGHDT and CDR2 YNNKEL (reference sequence). J gave up 5 bases and V 3 bases, and 3 bases lay outside the gene matches. This CDR3 contains 14 residues. The CDR3 DNA reads as TGTGCCAGCAGCCACCTAGCGGGAGAGGAGACCCAGTACTTC. Translation gives CASSHLAGEETQYF.

The chain uses TRBV9 and TRBJ2-1, with 11 bases fitting TRBD1. The V and J ends lost 8 bases and 9 bases, in that order; junction bases with no gene match: 19. The germline V gene encodes CDR1 SGDLS and CDR2 YYNGEE. The CDR3 is 17 amino acids. This chain's CDR3 is CASQYKRGQGVVGEQFF. The CDR3 DNA sequence: TGTGCCAGTCAGTACAAGCGGGGACAGGGGGTTGTTGGTGAGCAGTTCTTC.

The J gene is TRBJ1-1, the V gene TRBV2; a weak D match, TRBD1 (5 bases). Germline V gene sequence: CDR1 SNHLY, CDR2 FYNNEI. The CDR3 extends over 12 amino acids. Trimming took off 4 bases at V and 7 bases at J, with 10 bases between the two ends. The CDR3 nucleotides read TGTGCCAGCAGTGGCCGCGGGGGTGAAGCTTTCTTT. It translates to CASSGRGGEAFF.

The chain couples TRBV7-2 to TRBJ2-7; 10 bases fit TRBD2. CDR3 length equals 16 residues. In germline, CDR1 is SGHTA, CDR2 FQGNSA. The V gene end was trimmed by 1 base and the J gene end by 7 bases; junction bases not matched to a gene: 10. Here the CDR3 reads CASSLVSGGAYGEQYF. The CDR3 nucleotides are TGTGCCAGCAGCTTAGTAAGCGGGGGGGCCTATGGGGAGCAGTACTTC.